One and the same sample provided the 20 T cell receptor beta chains below, sequenced in a study of blood T cells in healthy people across ages (dated by TCRdb to the mid-2010s). Libraries were constructed by 5' RACE. The sequencer was an Illumina HiSeq 2500. The second PCR ran for roughly 7 to 11 cycles and used a J-beta primer mix along with a sample-barcoded 5' primer. TCRdb passed the public sequencing reads through fastp at Q25 and MiXCR, retaining productive beta sequences. Under each unique CDR3 protein, matching rows form one entry showing the most common genes and DNA. The sample data list some 900,000 distinct CDR3 sequences, and roughly 52% of these were observed just once. Of the sample, over 10% is held by the ten largest clones. Sequencing was performed on blood. The origin of the receptors is a man aged 25-45 years in good health.

This sequence joins TRBV2 and TRBJ2-7; TRBD1 matches 9 bases. The length of the CDR3 is 16 residues. Germline CDR1 SNHLY, CDR2 FYNNEI. The V and J ends lost 5 bases and 0 bases, in that order; junction bases with no gene match: 8. The CDR3 nucleotides read TGTGCCAGCAGTAAAAGAACAGGGGGCCACTCCTACGAGCAGTACTTC. It codes for CASSKRTGGHSYEQYF.

This clonotype was seen a few times. V and J are TRBV7-2 and TRBJ2-3, with 9 nucleotides matching TRBD2. The CDR3 extends over 14 amino acids. Germline V lookup: CDR1 SGHTA, CDR2 FQGNSA. CDR3 in amino acids: CAAKAGGRTDTQYF. DNA for the CDR3: TGTGCAGCAAAAGCGGGGGGCCGCACAGATACGCAGTATTTT.

The DNA for the CDR3 is TGTGCCAGCAGCTTACGAACAGATTCACCCCTCCACTTT. Protein sequence: CASSLRTDSPLHF. This rearrangement joins TRBV7-2 to TRBJ1-6; no clear D gene. The germline V and J ends were trimmed by 2 bases and 8 bases, with 7 bases remaining between them. Germline V gene data show CDR1 as SGHTA and CDR2 as FQGNSA. CDR3 length: 13 amino acids.

In regard to this clonotype: The junction departs from germline at one end; a sequencing error may be responsible. The V call is TRBV11-1, the J call TRBJ2-1; possibly TRBD1 or TRBD2 for D (5 bases each). CDR1 is SGHAT, CDR2 FQDESV, per germline (reference sequence). The CDR3 extends over 15 amino acids. DNA for the CDR3: TGTGTCAGCAGCTTAATGGGGCCGGGGTACAATGAGCAGTTCTTC. It codes for CVSSLMGPGYNEQFF. The full variable domain, its missing parts supplied by reference TRBV11-1 and TRBJ2-1, is EAEVAQSPRYKITEKSQAVAFWCDPISGHATLYWYRQILGQGPELLVQFQDESVVDDSQLPKDRFSAERLKGVDSTLKIQPAELGDSAMYLCVSSLMGPGYNEQFFGPGTRLTVL.

This clonotype appeared a few times. The rearrangement links TRBV20-1 to TRBJ2-1; 9 nucleotides match TRBD2. Unmatched junction bases numbered 9, after V lost 6 bases and J lost 0 bases. Germline V gene lookup returns CDR1 DFQATT and CDR2 SNEGSKA (reference sequence). This CDR3 is 16 amino acids long. Here the CDR3 reads CSARRGLASSYNEQFF. DNA of the CDR3: TGCAGTGCCCGTCGAGGACTAGCGAGCTCCTACAATGAGCAGTTCTTC.

This chain links TRBV27 with TRBJ2-7; 7 nucleotides agree with TRBD1. The CDR3 totals 13 residues. Looked up from germline, CDR1 is MNHEY and CDR2 is SMNVEV (reference sequence). V dropped 2 bases and J dropped 5; count of bases not matched to a gene: 3. The DNA of the CDR3 is TGTGCCAGCAGTTTAAGACAGGGTCACGAGCAGTACTTC. Its protein product is CASSLRQGHEQYF.

The chain employs TRBV20-1 and TRBJ1-5, with 12 positions matching TRBD1. Looked up from germline, CDR1 is DFQATT and CDR2 is SNEGSKA (reference sequence). Trimming cost V 4 bases and J 4 bases; bases outside gene matches: 5. This CDR3 is built from 15 residues. CDR3 loop: CSAIRDRGLNQPQHF. In DNA, the CDR3 is TGCAGTGCTATCCGGGACAGGGGGCTGAATCAGCCCCAGCATTTT.

The V and J genes are TRBV28 and TRBJ1-3, with D perhaps TRBD1 (5 bases). Germline assignment: CDR1 MDHEN and CDR2 SYDVKM. The CDR3 is made up of 16 amino acids. Trimming pared 4 bases from V and 0 bases from J, leaving 13 bases between. The CDR3 DNA sequence: TGTGCCAGCAGTTCCCCGGGGCCTTTCTCTGGAAACACCATATATTTT. This codes for CASSSPGPFSGNTIYF. Looking up the rest from reference TRBV28 and TRBJ1-3 gives the full variable domain: DVKVTQSSRYLVKRTGEKVFLECVQDMDHENMFWYRQDPGLGLRLIYFSYDVKMKEKGDIPEGYSVSREKKERFSLILESASTNQTSMYLCASSSPGPFSGNTIYFGEGSWLTVV.

This clonotype was counted a few times. The J gene is TRBJ2-3, the V gene TRBV5-1; D might be TRBD2 (7 bases). Germline V gene data show CDR1 as SGHRS and CDR2 as YFSETQ. This CDR3 comprises 16 residues. V dropped 1 base and J dropped 5 bases, with 17 bases sitting between them. CDR3 DNA: TGCGCCAGCAGCTTGATGGCGGCGGGGGCACAAGATACGCAGTATTTT. Translation: CASSLMAAGAQDTQYF.

This clonotype occurred a few times. J is TRBJ2-7 and V is TRBV6-1, with TRBD1 matching 7 bases. The V gene's germline CDR1 is MNHNS and CDR2 SASEGT. The CDR3 has 12 amino acids. The V and J ends lost 4 bases and 5 bases, in that order; junction bases with no gene match: 2. CDR3 nucleotides: TGTGCCAGCAGTGGACAGGGAAACGAGCAGTACTTC. Protein product: CASSGQGNEQYF.

V gene TRBV12-3 or TRBV12-4 combines with J gene TRBJ2-7; 7 positions agree with TRBD2. The CDR3 has 14 amino acids. V lost 4 bases, J lost 5 bases, and 8 bases stayed unmatched. The chain's CDR3 is CASSSRGGANEQYF. Written as DNA, the CDR3 is TGTGCCAGCAGTTCCCGGGGAGGGGCGAACGAGCAGTACTTC.

The chain is built from TRBV6-2 or TRBV6-3 and TRBJ2-7; TRBD2 matches 10 bases. The V segment lost 7 bases and the J segment 7 bases; nucleotides outside the gene matches: 16. The CDR3 extends over 16 amino acids. CDR1 and CDR2 from the germline V gene are MNHEY and SVGEGT. Here the CDR3 DNA reads TGTGCCAGCACTAGCGGGGGATCTTGGGGGGACAATGAGCAGTACTTC. Translation gives CASTSGGSWGDNEQYF.

With regard to this clonotype: Possible read error: a much larger clone is one base away. The gene calls are TRBV7-9 and TRBJ2-4; possible D gene TRBD2, 5 bases. CDR1 is SEHNR, CDR2 FQNEAQ, per germline (reference sequence). This CDR3 is 14 amino acids long. Here the CDR3 DNA reads TGTGCCGGCAGCATCGACGAGGGCAAAAACATTCAGTACTTC. Translating it yields CAGSIDEGKNIQYF.

The chain joins TRBV4-2 to TRBJ1-2; D may be TRBD1 (6 bases). V lost 2 bases and J lost 1, with 11 bases in between. The CDR3 runs 15 residues. The germline CDR1 and CDR2 sequences are LGHNA and YNFKEQ. Written as DNA, the CDR3 is TGTGCCAGCAGCCAATTGGACAGTAATAACTATGGCTACACCTTC. This sequence encodes CASSQLDSNNYGYTF.

This clonotype has only a few counts. The chain has TRBV27 and TRBJ2-7; D is uncertain. Germline CDR1 is MNHEY and CDR2 is SMNVEV (reference sequence). V gave up 7 bases and J gave up 2 bases, with 18 bases separating them. The CDR3 totals 15 residues. Here the CDR3 reads CASKGRLESAYEQYF. DNA of the CDR3: TGTGCCAGCAAAGGACGCCTGGAGTCGGCCTACGAGCAGTACTTC.

This clonotype has a handful of counts. The chain is built from TRBV30 and TRBJ1-5; perhaps TRBD1 as D (6 bases). V lost 2 bases, J lost 7 bases, and 21 bases lay in between. This CDR3 spans 16 amino acids. In germline, CDR1 is GTSNPN, CDR2 SVGIG (reference sequence). CDR3 sequence reads: CAWSIGGPRVAQPQHF. As DNA, the CDR3 is TGTGCCTGGAGTATAGGGGGTCCCAGGGTTGCACAGCCCCAGCATTTT.

This clonotype has just one count. V is TRBV29-1 and J is TRBJ2-1; D ambiguous. Germline values: CDR1 SQVTM, CDR2 ANQGSEA. The CDR3 has 12 residues. The V end was cut by 4 bases, the J end by 4 bases, with 8 bases between. CDR3: CSVGSDYNEQFF. CDR3 DNA sequence: TGCAGCGTTGGGTCTGATTACAATGAGCAGTTCTTC.

This clonotype has just a few counts. The chain combines TRBV14 with TRBJ1-1, with D unclear. Between the trimmed V and J ends, which lost 1 base and 6 bases, there was a span of 6 bases. CDR1 SGHDN and CDR2 FVKESK come from the germline V gene. The CDR3 sequence is 12 residues long. The CDR3 nucleotides are TGTGCCAGCAGCCAAGTTCCGTCTGAAGCTTTCTTT. Residues: CASSQVPSEAFF.

Only a few counts were recorded for this clonotype. Germline is not matched at one junction end, which may reflect a read error. This chain uses TRBV7-7 with TRBJ2-3; D gene unclear. Germline CDR1 reads SSHAT; CDR2 reads FNYEAQ (reference sequence). This CDR3 spans 14 amino acids. The CDR3 DNA reads TGTGCTAGCAGCTTACACTGGGCGGCAGATACGCAGTATTTT. Its protein product is CASSLHWAADTQYF.

The genes are TRBV29-1 and TRBJ2-5; possibly TRBD1 for D (6 bases). Trimming pared 7 bases from V and 0 bases from J, leaving 12 bases between. Germline loops: CDR1 SQVTM, CDR2 ANQGSEA. CDR3 length equals 13 residues. The CDR3 sequence: CSASGQNQETQYF. In nucleotides, the CDR3 is TGCAGCGCATCCGGACAGAACCAAGAGACCCAGTACTTC.